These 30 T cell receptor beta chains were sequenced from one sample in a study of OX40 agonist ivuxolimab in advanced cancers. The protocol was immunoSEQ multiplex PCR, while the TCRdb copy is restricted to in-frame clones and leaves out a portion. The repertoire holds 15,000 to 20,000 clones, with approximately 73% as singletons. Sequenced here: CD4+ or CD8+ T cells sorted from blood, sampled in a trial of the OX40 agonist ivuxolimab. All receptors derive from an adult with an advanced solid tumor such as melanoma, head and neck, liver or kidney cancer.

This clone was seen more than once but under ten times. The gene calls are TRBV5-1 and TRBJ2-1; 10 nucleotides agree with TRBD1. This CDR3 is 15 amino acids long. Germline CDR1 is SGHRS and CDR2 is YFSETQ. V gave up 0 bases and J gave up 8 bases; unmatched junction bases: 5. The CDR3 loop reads CASSLGQGAIDEQFF. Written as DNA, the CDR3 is TGCGCCAGCAGCTTGGGACAGGGGGCTATAGATGAGCAGTTCTTC.

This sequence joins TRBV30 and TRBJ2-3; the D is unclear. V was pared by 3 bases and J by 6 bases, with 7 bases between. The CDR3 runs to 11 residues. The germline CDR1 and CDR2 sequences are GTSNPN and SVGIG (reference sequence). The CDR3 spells CAWREGDTQYF. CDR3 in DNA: TGTGCCTGGAGGGAAGGGGATACGCAGTATTTT.

The CDR3 sequence: CASSLTSSSYNEQFF. CDR3 sequence (DNA): TGTGCCAGCAGTTTAACCAGTAGCTCCTACAATGAGCAGTTCTTC. The chain combines TRBV28 with TRBJ2-1; the D is unclear. Germline V CDR1 and CDR2: MDHEN, SYDVKM. This CDR3 contains 15 residues. Trimming shortened V by 2 bases and J by 0 bases, and 8 bases separated the two germline ends. Full variable domain (missing parts from reference TRBV28 and TRBJ2-1): DVKVTQSSRYLVKRTGEKVFLECVQDMDHENMFWYRQDPGLGLRLIYFSYDVKMKEKGDIPEGYSVSREKKERFSLILESASTNQTSMYLCASSLTSSSYNEQFFGPGTRLTVL.

CDR3 sequence (DNA): TGCGCCAGCAGCTTGGTAATAGCGGGATCGGTTGAGCAGTTCTTC. Its protein product is CASSLVIAGSVEQFF. The rearrangement links TRBV5-1 to TRBJ2-1; 8 bases match TRBD2. This CDR3 spans 15 amino acids. The V gene's germline CDR1 is SGHRS and CDR2 YFSETQ. The V and J ends lost 0 bases and 9 bases, in that order; junction bases with no gene match: 8.

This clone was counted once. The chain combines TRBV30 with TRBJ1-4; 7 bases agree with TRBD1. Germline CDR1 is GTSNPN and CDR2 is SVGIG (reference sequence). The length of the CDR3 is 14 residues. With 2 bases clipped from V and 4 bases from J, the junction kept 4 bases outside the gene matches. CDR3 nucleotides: TGTGCCTGGAGTAGGACAGGCTTTAATGAAAAACTGTTTTTT. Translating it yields CAWSRTGFNEKLFF.

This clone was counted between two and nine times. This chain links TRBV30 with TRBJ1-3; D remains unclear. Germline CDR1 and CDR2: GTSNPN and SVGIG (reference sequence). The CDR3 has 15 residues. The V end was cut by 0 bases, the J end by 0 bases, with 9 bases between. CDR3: CAWSVKAVSGNTIYF. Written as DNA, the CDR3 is TGTGCCTGGAGTGTAAAGGCGGTCTCTGGAAACACCATATATTTT.

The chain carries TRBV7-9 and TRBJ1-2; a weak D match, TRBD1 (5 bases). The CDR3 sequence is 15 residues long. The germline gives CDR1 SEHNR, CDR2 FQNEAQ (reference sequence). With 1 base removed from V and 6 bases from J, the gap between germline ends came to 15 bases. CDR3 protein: CASSLGVAMGHGYTF. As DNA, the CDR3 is TGTGCCAGCAGCTTAGGTGTAGCTATGGGGCATGGCTACACCTTC.

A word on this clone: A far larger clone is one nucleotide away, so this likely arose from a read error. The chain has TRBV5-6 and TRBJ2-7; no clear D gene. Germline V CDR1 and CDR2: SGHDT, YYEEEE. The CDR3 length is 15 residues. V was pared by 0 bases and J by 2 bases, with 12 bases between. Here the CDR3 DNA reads TGTGCCAGCAGCTTGGGGAGCCCAGGTACCTACGAGCAGTACTTC. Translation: CASSLGSPGTYEQYF.

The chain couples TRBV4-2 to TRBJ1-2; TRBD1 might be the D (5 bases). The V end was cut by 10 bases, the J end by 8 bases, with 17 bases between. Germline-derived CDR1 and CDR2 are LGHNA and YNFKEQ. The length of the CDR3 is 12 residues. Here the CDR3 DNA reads TGTGCCACCCTGGCAGGGTTTGGCGGCTACACCTTC. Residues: CATLAGFGGYTF.

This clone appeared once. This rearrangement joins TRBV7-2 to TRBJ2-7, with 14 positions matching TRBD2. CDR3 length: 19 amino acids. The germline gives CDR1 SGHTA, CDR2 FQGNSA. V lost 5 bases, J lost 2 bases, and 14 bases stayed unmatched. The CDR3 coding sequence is TGTGCCAGCAGCCCCTTCGGCGGACTAGCGGGAGGAATGACCTACGAGCAGTACTTC. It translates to CASSPFGGLAGGMTYEQYF.

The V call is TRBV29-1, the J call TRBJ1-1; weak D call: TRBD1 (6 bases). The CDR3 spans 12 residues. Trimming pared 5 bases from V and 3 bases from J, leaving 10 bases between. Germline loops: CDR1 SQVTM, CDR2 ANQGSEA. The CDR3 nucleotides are TGCAGCGTTTCAGGGGTCGACACTGAAGCTTTCTTT. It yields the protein CSVSGVDTEAFF.

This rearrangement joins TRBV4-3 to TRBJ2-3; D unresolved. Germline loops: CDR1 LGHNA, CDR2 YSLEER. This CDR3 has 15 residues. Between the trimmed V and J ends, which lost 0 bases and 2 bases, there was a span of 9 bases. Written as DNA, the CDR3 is TGCGCCAGCAGCCAAGATCGAGTCACCACAGATACGCAGTATTTT. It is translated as CASSQDRVTTDTQYF.

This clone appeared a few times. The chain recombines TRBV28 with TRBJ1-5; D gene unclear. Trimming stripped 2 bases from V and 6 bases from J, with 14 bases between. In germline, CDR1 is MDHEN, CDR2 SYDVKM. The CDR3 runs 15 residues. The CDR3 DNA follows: TGTGCCAGCAGTTTACGGACTCTGGGGTCTCAGCCCCAGCATTTT. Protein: CASSLRTLGSQPQHF.

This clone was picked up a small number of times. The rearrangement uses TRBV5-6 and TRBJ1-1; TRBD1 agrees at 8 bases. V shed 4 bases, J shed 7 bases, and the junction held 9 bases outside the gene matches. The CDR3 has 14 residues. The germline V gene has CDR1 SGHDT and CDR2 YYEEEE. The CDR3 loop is CASSAGTGWGEAFF. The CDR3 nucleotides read TGTGCCAGCAGCGCGGGGACAGGATGGGGTGAAGCTTTCTTT.

CDR3 in DNA: TGTGCCAGTAGTTCAGACAGGTTCCACGAGCAGTACTTC. Translating it yields CASSSDRFHEQYF. The J gene is TRBJ2-7, the V gene TRBV19; D is possibly TRBD1 (6 bases). Per germline, CDR1 LNHDA and CDR2 SQIVND (reference sequence). There are 13 residues in the CDR3. V was clipped by 5 bases and J by 5 bases, with 13 bases between them. The variable domain in full, with the rest retrieved from reference TRBV19 and TRBJ2-7, is DGGITQSPKYLFRKEGQNVTLSCEQNLNHDAMYWYRQDPGQGLRLIYYSQIVNDFQKGDIAEGYSVSREKKESFPLTVTSAQKNPTAFYLCASSSDRFHEQYFGPGTRLTVT.

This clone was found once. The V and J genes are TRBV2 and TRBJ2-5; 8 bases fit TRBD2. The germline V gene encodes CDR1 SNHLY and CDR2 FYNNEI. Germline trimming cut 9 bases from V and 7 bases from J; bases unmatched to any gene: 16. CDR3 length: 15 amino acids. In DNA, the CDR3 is TGTGCCAGATTGGGTTCCGGGACTAGGGCCGGGACCCAGTACTTC. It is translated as CARLGSGTRAGTQYF.

The CDR3 here is CASSDSRTGTYNEQFF. The DNA for the CDR3 is TGTGCCAGCAGTGACTCTAGGACGGGAACCTACAATGAGCAGTTCTTC. The rearrangement uses TRBV6-4 and TRBJ2-1, with a tentative D call TRBD2 (5 bases). The CDR3 totals 16 residues. CDR1 is MRHNA, CDR2 SNTAGT, per germline. V shed 0 bases and J shed 2 bases, with 11 bases lying between them.

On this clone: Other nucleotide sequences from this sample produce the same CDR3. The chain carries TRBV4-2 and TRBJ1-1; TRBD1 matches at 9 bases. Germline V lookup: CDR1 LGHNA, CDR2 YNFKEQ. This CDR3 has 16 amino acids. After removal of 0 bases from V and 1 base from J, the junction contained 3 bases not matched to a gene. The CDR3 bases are TGTGCCAGCAGCCAAGAAGGGACAGGGAGGAACACTGAAGCTTTCTTT. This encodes CASSQEGTGRNTEAFF.

The CDR3 loop is CASSLGQGFSTTEAFF. The CDR3 DNA reads as TGTGCCAGCAGCTTAGGGCAGGGATTCTCTACCACTGAAGCTTTCTTT. This chain uses TRBV7-6 with TRBJ1-1; D might be TRBD1 (5 bases). The CDR3 is 16 residues long. V lost 1 base and J 4 bases, leaving 16 bases between the germline ends. The germline V gene encodes CDR1 SGHVS and CDR2 FNYEAQ.

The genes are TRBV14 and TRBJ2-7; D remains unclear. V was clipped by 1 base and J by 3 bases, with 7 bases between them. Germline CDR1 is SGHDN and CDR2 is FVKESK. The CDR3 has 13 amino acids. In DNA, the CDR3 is TGTGCCAGCAGCCAAGTAGGAAACTACGAGCAGTACTTC. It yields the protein CASSQVGNYEQYF. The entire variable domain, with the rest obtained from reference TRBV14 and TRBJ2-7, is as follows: EAGVTQFPSHSVIEKGQTVTLRCDPISGHDNLYWYRRVMGKEIKFLLHFVKESKQDESGMPNNRFLAERTGGTYSTLKVQPAELEDSGVYFCASSQVGNYEQYFGPGTRLTVT.

CDR3 in amino acids: CASSLDNRVNNEQFF. CDR3 DNA sequence: TGTGCCAGCAGCTTAGACAACCGGGTGAACAATGAGCAGTTCTTC. V gene TRBV11-3 combines with J gene TRBJ2-1; D gene ambiguous. This CDR3 is built from 15 residues. Germline V gene data show CDR1 as SGHNT and CDR2 as YENEEA. V was pared by 0 bases and J by 5 bases, with 11 bases between.

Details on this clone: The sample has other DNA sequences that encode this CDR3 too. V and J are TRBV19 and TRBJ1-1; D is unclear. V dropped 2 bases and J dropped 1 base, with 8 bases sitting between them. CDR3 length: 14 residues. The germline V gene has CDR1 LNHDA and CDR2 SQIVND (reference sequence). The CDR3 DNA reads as TGTGCCAGTAGTATAACAGCCGGGAACACTGAAGCTTTCTTT. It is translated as CASSITAGNTEAFF.

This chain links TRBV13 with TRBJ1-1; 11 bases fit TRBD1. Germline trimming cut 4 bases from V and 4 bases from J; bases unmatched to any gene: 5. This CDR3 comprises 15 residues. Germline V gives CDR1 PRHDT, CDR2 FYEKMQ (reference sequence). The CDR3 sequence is CASSSGQGASTEAFF. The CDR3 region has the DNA TGTGCCAGCAGCTCCGGACAGGGGGCTAGCACTGAAGCTTTCTTT.

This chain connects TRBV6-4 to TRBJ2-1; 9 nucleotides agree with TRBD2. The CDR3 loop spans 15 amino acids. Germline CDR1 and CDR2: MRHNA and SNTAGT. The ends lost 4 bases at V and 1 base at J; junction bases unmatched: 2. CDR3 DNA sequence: TGTGCCAGCAGTGCTAGCGGGGAATCCTACAATGAGCAGTTCTTC. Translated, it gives CASSASGESYNEQFF.

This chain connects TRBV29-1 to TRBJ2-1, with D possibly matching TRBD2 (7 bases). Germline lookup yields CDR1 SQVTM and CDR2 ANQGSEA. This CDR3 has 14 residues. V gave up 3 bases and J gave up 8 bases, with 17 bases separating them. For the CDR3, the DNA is TGCAGCGTTGAGGGGGGGCAGATGACGGATGAGCAGTTCTTC. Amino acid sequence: CSVEGGQMTDEQFF.

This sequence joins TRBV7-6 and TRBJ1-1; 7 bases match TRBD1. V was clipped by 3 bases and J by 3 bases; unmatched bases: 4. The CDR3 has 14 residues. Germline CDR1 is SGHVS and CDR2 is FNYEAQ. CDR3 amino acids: CASSFRQGDTEAFF. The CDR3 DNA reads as TGTGCCAGCAGCTTTAGACAGGGAGACACTGAAGCTTTCTTT.

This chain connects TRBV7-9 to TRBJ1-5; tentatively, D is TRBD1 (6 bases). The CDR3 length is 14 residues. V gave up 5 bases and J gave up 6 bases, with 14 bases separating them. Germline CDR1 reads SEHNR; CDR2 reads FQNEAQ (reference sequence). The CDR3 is CASSKGGSVQPQHF. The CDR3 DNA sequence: TGTGCCAGCAGCAAAGGGGGAAGTGTTCAGCCCCAGCATTTT. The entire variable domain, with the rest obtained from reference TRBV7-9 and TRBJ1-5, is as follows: DTGVSQNPRHKITKRGQNVTFRCDPISEHNRLYWYRQTLGQGPEFLTYFQNEAQLEKSRLLSDRFSAERPKGSFSTLEIQRTEQGDSAMYLCASSKGGSVQPQHFGDGTRLSIL.

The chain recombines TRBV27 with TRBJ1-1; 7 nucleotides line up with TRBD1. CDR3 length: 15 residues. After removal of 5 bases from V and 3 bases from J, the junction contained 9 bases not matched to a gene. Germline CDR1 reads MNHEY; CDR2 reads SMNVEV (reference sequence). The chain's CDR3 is CASSISGTEDTEAFF. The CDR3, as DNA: TGTGCCAGCAGTATCTCCGGGACAGAGGACACTGAAGCTTTCTTT.

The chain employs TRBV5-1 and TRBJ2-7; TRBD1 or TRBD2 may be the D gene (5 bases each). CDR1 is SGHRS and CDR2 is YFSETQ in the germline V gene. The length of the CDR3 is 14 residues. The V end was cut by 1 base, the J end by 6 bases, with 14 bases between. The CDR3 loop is CASSLWGSASEQYF. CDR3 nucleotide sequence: TGCGCCAGCAGCTTGTGGGGGTCGGCTTCCGAGCAGTACTTC.

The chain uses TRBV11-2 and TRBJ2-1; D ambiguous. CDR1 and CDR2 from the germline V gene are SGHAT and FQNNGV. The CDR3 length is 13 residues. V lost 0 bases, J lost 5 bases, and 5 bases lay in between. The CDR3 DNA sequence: TGTGCCAGCAGCTTAGAAGTACACAATGAGCAGTTCTTC. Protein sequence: CASSLEVHNEQFF.